This T cell receptor beta chain came from a study of cytomegalovirus exposure and HLA in healthy donors. The CDR3 contains 16 residues. Trimming took off 4 bases at V and 6 bases at J, with 18 bases between the two ends. CDR1 SGHVS and CDR2 FNYEAQ come from the germline V gene. Using immunoSEQ multiplex PCR, the repertoire was profiled, and TCRdb retains in-frame clones only, with some absent. This sample yields some 84,000 clones, of which approximately 91% are seen a single time; less than 2.5% belongs to the top ten. The sequencing input was PBMCs. This chain uses TRBV7-6 with TRBJ2-2; D perhaps matches TRBD2 (7 bases). The sequence derives from a man between 25 and 39 years old in good health and CMV-seronegative. CDR3 nucleotides: TGTGCCAGCAGCTCGCTGGGGGGGCTTGTCCCCGGGGAGCTGTTTTTT. It encodes CASSSLGGLVPGELFF.